Described below is a single T cell receptor (beta chain) sequence and its context. The target antigen is unknown. This sample is part of a study of T cell responses to AZD1222 COVID-19 vaccine. Study results and caveats: Spike-specific TCR breadth and depth both grew after two AZD1222 doses. Clonal diversity was possibly underestimated; the donors were predominantly white British and more often female. Sampled repertoires all dated from after the peak T cell response. The study found vaccine-associated CD4 TCRs spanning spike, dominant at 160-218 and 743-854.

The CDR3 contains 14 residues. Germline V lookup: CDR1 MNHEY, CDR2 SVGAGI. V was pared by 2 bases and J by 2 bases, with 9 bases between. Measured with immunoSEQ multiplex PCR; TCRdb has only the in-frame clones, and not every one. The sample yields 93,000 or so clones, roughly 91% seen once. V and J are TRBV6-5 and TRBJ1-2, with D hard to call. Sequenced material: peripheral blood, taken on day 0 of AZD1222 vaccination. The origin of this receptor is an adult in good health. CDR3 nucleotide sequence: TGTGCCAGCAGTTACGAGAGGAAAAACTATGGCTACACCTTC. Protein sequence: CASSYERKNYGYTF.